Following are 23 T cell receptor beta chains from one sample sequenced in a study of cytomegalovirus exposure and HLA in healthy donors. PCR primers comprised 60 Vbeta and 13 Jbeta primers. Generated by immunoSEQ multiplex PCR, the TCRdb table keeps only in-frame clones and is missing some. Here the sample spans 80,000 to 100,000 clones, 70% to 75% being singletons. What was sequenced was PBMCs. These TCRs come from a middle-aged man in good health and CMV-seronegative.

This chain joins TRBV7-9 and TRBJ2-7, with TRBD1 matching over 7 bases. The CDR3 contains 16 residues. Per germline, CDR1 SEHNR and CDR2 FQNEAQ (reference sequence). With V trimmed by 5 bases and J by 1 base, 11 bases remained unmatched. CDR3 in amino acids: CASSLGRGLNSYEQYF. The CDR3 DNA reads TGTGCCAGCAGCCTGGGAAGGGGGCTAAATTCCTACGAGCAGTACTTC.

V usage is TRBV5-1 and J usage is TRBJ2-7, with TRBD2 as a possible D gene (6 bases). V was trimmed by 4 bases and J by 3 bases, leaving 14 bases between them. The germline V gene encodes CDR1 SGHRS and CDR2 YFSETQ. CDR3 size: 14 residues. CDR3 nucleotide sequence: TGCGCCAGCAGCGACCCCGGGGAGGTCTACGAGCAGTACTTC. Residues: CASSDPGEVYEQYF.

The chain is built from TRBV6-4 and TRBJ1-1; 9 nucleotides match TRBD1. V was pared by 2 bases and J by 5 bases, with 3 bases of the junction left unmatched. CDR1 and CDR2 from the germline V gene are MRHNA and SNTAGT. CDR3 length equals 14 residues. The CDR3 coding sequence is TGTGCCAGCAGTGACACGGACAGGGGAACTGAAGCTTTCTTT. Translating it yields CASSDTDRGTEAFF.

This clone was recorded a few times. This chain links TRBV5-4 with TRBJ1-1; possibly TRBD1 for D (6 bases). The CDR3 spans 13 residues. The germline V and J ends were trimmed by 4 bases and 4 bases, with 11 bases remaining between them. Germline values: CDR1 SGHNT, CDR2 YYREEE (reference sequence). The CDR3 sequence is CASSIGQRTEAFF. CDR3 sequence (DNA): TGTGCCAGCAGCATCGGACAGCGCACTGAAGCTTTCTTT.

The chain recombines TRBV9 with TRBJ2-2; D is unclear. V dropped 0 bases and J dropped 0 bases, with 9 bases sitting between them. Germline V CDR1 and CDR2: SGDLS, YYNGEE. The CDR3 is 16 amino acids. Here the CDR3 reads CASSVGPAPNTGELFF. CDR3 sequence (DNA): TGTGCCAGCAGCGTAGGGCCAGCGCCGAACACCGGGGAGCTGTTTTTT.

This clone has just a few counts. The chain uses TRBV21-1 and TRBJ2-5; no check of the table's D call, TRBD2, against the DNA was made. TRBJ2-7 explains the end of the DNA better; the J call may be wrong. TRBV21-1 is described as a pseudogene. The CDR3 is 15 amino acids. CDR3 sequence: CASSKVGTSWYEQYF. As DNA, the CDR3 is TGTGCCAGCAGCAAAGTCGGGACTAGTTGGTACGAGCAGTACTTC.

This chain links TRBV6-5 with TRBJ1-1; D is unresolved. The CDR3 has 11 residues. V gave up 6 bases and J gave up 7 bases, with 9 bases separating them. From germline, CDR1 is MNHEY and CDR2 SVGAGI. The CDR3 protein is CASSSGIEAFF. The CDR3 bases are TGTGCCAGCAGCTCCGGGATTGAAGCTTTCTTT.

This clone was detected only a few times. The genes are TRBV5-3 and TRBJ2-1, with 12 nucleotides matching TRBD2. TRBV5-3 is assigned to the ORF class and has an uncertain function. The CDR3 runs 17 residues. With 0 bases clipped from V and 9 bases from J, the junction kept 10 bases outside the gene matches. Written as DNA, the CDR3 is TGTGCCAGAAGCTTGGACGTCCTAGCGGGGGGGTTCGGTGAGCAGTTCTTC. Translation: CARSLDVLAGGFGEQFF.

CDR3 nucleotides: TGTGCCAGCAGCTTAGGACTAGCGGGGTACAATGAGCAGTTCTTC. Translated: CASSLGLAGYNEQFF. The chain recombines TRBV7-6 with TRBJ2-1; 11 bases align to TRBD2. This CDR3 has 15 residues. Losses at the gene ends were 1 base for V and 4 bases for J; bases not matched to a gene: 0. In germline, CDR1 is SGHVS, CDR2 FNYEAQ.

The V and J genes are TRBV6-4 and TRBJ2-7, with 9 bases aligning to TRBD1. Looked up from germline, CDR1 is MRHNA and CDR2 is SNTAGT. The CDR3 loop spans 16 amino acids. J was trimmed by 5 bases and V by 0 bases; bases with no gene match: 8. The CDR3 loop reads CASSDSRTGVRNEQYF. CDR3 coding DNA: TGTGCCAGCAGTGACTCTCGGACAGGGGTTAGGAACGAGCAGTACTTC.

The chain joins TRBV5-6 to TRBJ2-1; the D gene is possibly TRBD2 (5 bases). The CDR3 sequence is 16 residues long. Germline CDR1 and CDR2: SGHDT and YYEEEE. Trimming removed 0 bases from V and 12 bases from J, with 22 bases in between. The CDR3 bases are TGTGCCAGCAGCTTGGCCCCGGGGTTCGGGCCCCTTCGGCAGTTCTTC. Protein sequence: CASSLAPGFGPLRQFF.

This clone turned up a few times. This chain joins TRBV4-2 and TRBJ1-2; 8 nucleotides agree with TRBD1. The V and J ends lost 0 bases and 5 bases, in that order; junction bases with no gene match: 5. The CDR3 has 15 amino acids. Looked up from germline, CDR1 is LGHNA and CDR2 is YNFKEQ. DNA of the CDR3: TGTGCCAGCAGCCAAGACACAGACAGGGGATATGGCTACACCTTC. Encoded protein: CASSQDTDRGYGYTF.

The genes are TRBV7-9 and TRBJ1-2; 8 bases line up with TRBD1. CDR1 SEHNR and CDR2 FQNEAQ come from the germline V gene (reference sequence). Unmatched junction bases numbered 10, after V lost 4 bases and J lost 3 bases. The CDR3 covers 16 residues. The CDR3 DNA follows: TGTGCCAGCAGCTCCACCGACAGGGGCGGATACTATGGCTACACCTTC. It codes for CASSSTDRGGYYGYTF.

V gene TRBV6-4 combines with J gene TRBJ2-1, with D possibly TRBD2 on 6 matching bases. The germline gives CDR1 MRHNA, CDR2 SNTAGT. The CDR3 sequence is 15 residues long. Trimming pared 2 bases from V and 4 bases from J, leaving 12 bases between. The CDR3 nucleotides read TGTGCCAGCAGTGACAATAGCGGCCCATACAATGAGCAGTTCTTC. It specifies CASSDNSGPYNEQFF.

This sequence joins TRBV29-1 and TRBJ2-5; weak D call: TRBD1 (7 bases). The CDR3 covers 14 residues. CDR1 SQVTM and CDR2 ANQGSEA come from the germline V gene. Trimming pared 6 bases from V and 5 bases from J, leaving 19 bases between. The CDR3 region is CSVGSRGEVETQYF. The CDR3 DNA reads as TGCAGCGTGGGGAGCAGGGGGGAGGTGGAGACCCAGTACTTC. The full variable domain, completed using reference TRBV29-1 and TRBJ2-5, is SAVISQKPSRDICQRGTSLTIQCQVDSQVTMMFWYRQQPGQSLTLIATANQGSEATYESGFVIDKFPISRPNLTFSTLTVSNMSPEDSSIYLCSVGSRGEVETQYFGPGTRLLVL.

This rearrangement joins TRBV30 to TRBJ2-1; 12 positions agree with TRBD2. The CDR3 spans 15 residues. Looked up from germline, CDR1 is GTSNPN and CDR2 is SVGIG (reference sequence). Losses at the gene ends were 3 bases for V and 3 bases for J; bases not matched to a gene: 3. The CDR3 DNA sequence: TGTGCCTGGAGCCAGGGACTAGCGGGCTACAATGAGCAGTTCTTC. This sequence encodes CAWSQGLAGYNEQFF.

The V call is TRBV10-3, the J call TRBJ1-5; 9 nucleotides match TRBD1. The CDR3 sequence is 14 residues long. Germline V gene sequence: CDR1 ENHRY, CDR2 SYGVKD. The V and J ends lost 3 bases and 6 bases, in that order; junction bases with no gene match: 3. This CDR3 reads CAISEAQGAQPQHF. CDR3 DNA sequence: TGTGCCATCAGTGAAGCACAGGGGGCTCAGCCCCAGCATTTT.

The gene calls are TRBV30 and TRBJ2-2, with 14 bases lining up with TRBD2. CDR1 is GTSNPN, CDR2 SVGIG, per germline (reference sequence). V shed 4 bases, J shed 4 bases, and the junction held 5 bases outside the gene matches. This CDR3 is 16 amino acids long. CDR3 nucleotide sequence: TGTGCCTGGACCGGACTAGCGGGGGGACCCACCGGGGAGCTGTTTTTT. Translating it yields CAWTGLAGGPTGELFF. Using reference TRBV30 and TRBJ2-2 for the parts outside the CDR3, the full variable domain is SQTIHQWPATLVQPVGSPLSLECTVEGTSNPNLYWYRQAAGRGLQLLFYSVGIGQISSEVPQNLSASRPQDRQFILSSKKLLLSDSGFYLCAWTGLAGGPTGELFFGEGSRLTVL.

V and J are TRBV5-6 and TRBJ2-7; 9 bases fit TRBD2. The germline gives CDR1 SGHDT, CDR2 YYEEEE. V trimming: 0 bases; J trimming: 2 bases; junction bases outside the gene matches: 6. This CDR3 is built from 16 residues. The CDR3 DNA reads TGTGCCAGCAGCTTGGAGGGACTAGCCGTTGCCTACGAGCAGTACTTC. It encodes CASSLEGLAVAYEQYF. The full variable domain, completed using reference TRBV5-6 and TRBJ2-7, is DAGVTQSPTHLIKTRGQQVTLRCSPKSGHDTVSWYQQALGQGPQFIFQYYEEEERQRGNFPDRFSGHQFPNYSSELNVNALLLGDSALYLCASSLEGLAVAYEQYFGPGTRLTVT.

This clone was detected only a few times. V gene TRBV27 combines with J gene TRBJ1-1, with no clear D. The CDR3 length is 14 residues. Germline CDR1 is MNHEY and CDR2 is SMNVEV (reference sequence). V lost 5 bases, J lost 4 bases, and 14 bases lay in between. CDR3 protein: CASSPVVRATEAFF. Here the CDR3 DNA reads TGTGCCAGCAGTCCCGTCGTCCGAGCCACTGAAGCTTTCTTT.

The chain employs TRBV6-5 and TRBJ1-3; unclear D gene. CDR3 length equals 15 residues. The V and J ends lost 5 bases and 4 bases respectively, with 15 bases between them. From germline, CDR1 is MNHEY and CDR2 SVGAGI. This CDR3 is CASSLAPVAGNTIYF. CDR3 sequence (DNA): TGTGCCAGCAGTCTCGCTCCAGTTGCCGGAAACACCATATATTTT.

The chain links TRBV7-3 to TRBJ2-5, with 13 bases aligning to TRBD2. Trimming took 5 bases from V and 3 from J; bases not matched to a gene: 9. Germline V gives CDR1 SGHTA, CDR2 FQGTGA. This CDR3 region has 17 residues. This chain's CDR3 is CASSPNPGTSGEETQYF. Here the CDR3 DNA reads TGTGCCAGCAGCCCAAACCCCGGGACTAGCGGGGAAGAGACCCAGTACTTC.

J is TRBJ2-4 and V is TRBV7-2, with D unclear. The V end lost 5 bases, the J end lost 6 bases, and 11 bases lay between the germline ends. The germline CDR1 and CDR2 sequences are SGHTA and FQGNSA. This CDR3 is 13 amino acids long. The CDR3 nucleotides are TGTGCCAGCAGCCCCCTCCGTGTAAACATTCAGTACTTC. Translation gives CASSPLRVNIQYF. The full variable domain, with the rest looked up from reference TRBV7-2 and TRBJ2-4, is GAGVSQSPSNKVTEKGKDVELRCDPISGHTALYWYRQSLGQGLEFLIYFQGNSAPDKSGLPSDRFSAERTGGSVSTLTIQRTQQEDSAVYLCASSPLRVNIQYFGAGTRLSVL.